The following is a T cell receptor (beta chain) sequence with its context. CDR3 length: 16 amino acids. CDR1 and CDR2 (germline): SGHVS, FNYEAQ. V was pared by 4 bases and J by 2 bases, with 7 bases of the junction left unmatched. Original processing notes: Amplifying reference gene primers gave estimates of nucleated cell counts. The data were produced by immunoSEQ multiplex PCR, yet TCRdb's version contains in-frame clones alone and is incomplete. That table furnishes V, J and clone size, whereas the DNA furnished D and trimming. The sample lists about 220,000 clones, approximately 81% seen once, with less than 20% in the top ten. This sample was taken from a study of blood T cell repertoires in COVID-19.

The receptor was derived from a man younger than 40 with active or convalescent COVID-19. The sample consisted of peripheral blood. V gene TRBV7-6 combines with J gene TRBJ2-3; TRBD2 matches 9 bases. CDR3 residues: CASSYLAGGPTDTQYF. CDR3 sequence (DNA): TGTGCCAGCAGCTACTTGGCGGGAGGGCCCACAGATACGCAGTATTTT.